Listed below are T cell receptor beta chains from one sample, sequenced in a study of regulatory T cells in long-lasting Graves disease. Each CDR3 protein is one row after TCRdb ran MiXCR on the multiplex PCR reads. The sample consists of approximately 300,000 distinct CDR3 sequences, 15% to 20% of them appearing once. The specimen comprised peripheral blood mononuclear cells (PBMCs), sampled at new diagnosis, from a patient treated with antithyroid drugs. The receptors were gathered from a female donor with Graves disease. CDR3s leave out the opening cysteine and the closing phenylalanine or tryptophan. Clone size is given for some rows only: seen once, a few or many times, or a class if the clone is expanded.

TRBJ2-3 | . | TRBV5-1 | ASSERPAGASTDTQY
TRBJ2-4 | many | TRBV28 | ASSPGGRGRHIQY
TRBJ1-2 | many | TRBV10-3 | AISESGKGYT
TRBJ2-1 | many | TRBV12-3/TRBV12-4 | ASSPLGLAEPYNEQF
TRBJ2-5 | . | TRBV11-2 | ASSPFRQQETQY
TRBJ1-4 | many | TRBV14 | ASSQLQGLNEKLF
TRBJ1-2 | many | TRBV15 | ATSRAPQDGYT
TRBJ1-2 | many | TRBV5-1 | ASSLDTQGADGYT
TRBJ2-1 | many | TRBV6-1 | ASSRLAEKNEQF
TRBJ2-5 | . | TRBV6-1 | ASRKLAGEAGETQY
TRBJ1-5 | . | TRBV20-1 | SAWTGIINQPQH
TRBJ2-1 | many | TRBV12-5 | ASGSWESGSENEQF
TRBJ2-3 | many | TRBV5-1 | ASSLAPGDTQY
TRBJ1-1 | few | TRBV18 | ASQTQVGGTEAF
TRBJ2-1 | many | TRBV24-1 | ATSEGTSYEQF
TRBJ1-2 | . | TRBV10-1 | ASSRGTRDGYT
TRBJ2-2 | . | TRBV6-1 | ASRPTGRGTGELF
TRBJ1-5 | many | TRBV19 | ASSINRARRGYSNQPQH
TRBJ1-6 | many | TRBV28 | ASSQLLQSSPLH
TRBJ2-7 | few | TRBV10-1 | AAGLAGRYEQY
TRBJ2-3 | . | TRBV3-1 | ASRDGDRTTDTQY
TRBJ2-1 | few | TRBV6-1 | ASRLEGAKYNEQF
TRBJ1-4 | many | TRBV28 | ASSFGGGNEKLF
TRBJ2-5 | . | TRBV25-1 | ASSKAGGFTETQY
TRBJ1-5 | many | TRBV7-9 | ASSPDVGQPQH
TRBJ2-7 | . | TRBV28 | ASSLGPGLAYEQY
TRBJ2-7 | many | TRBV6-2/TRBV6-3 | ASSHGQGVYEQY
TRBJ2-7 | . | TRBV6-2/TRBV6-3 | ASEGTGGYEQY
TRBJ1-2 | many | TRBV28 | ASSKLTGAEYGYT
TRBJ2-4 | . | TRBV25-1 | ASSAPTVVLAKNIQY
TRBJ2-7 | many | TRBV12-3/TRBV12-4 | ASSYGANEQY
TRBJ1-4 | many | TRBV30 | AWSQTLGKEKLF
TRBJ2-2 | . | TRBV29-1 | SVSGGNTGELF
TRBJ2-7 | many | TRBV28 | ASSRGSRPPYEQY
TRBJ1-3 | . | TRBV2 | ASRVTGNGNTIY
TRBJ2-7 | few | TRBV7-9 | ASRPPTWVRATYERY
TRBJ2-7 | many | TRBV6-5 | ASSYWAGGIYEQY
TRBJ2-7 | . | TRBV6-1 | ASTDGLNRAYEQY
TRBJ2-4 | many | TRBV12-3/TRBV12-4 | ASSQGGLAKNIQY
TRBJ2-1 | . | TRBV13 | ASSQTVSERNEQF
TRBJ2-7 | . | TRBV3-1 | ASSQDRGQAFLEQY
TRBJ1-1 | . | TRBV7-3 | ASSLGNTEAL
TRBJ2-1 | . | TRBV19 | ASASTSGGPQYNEQF
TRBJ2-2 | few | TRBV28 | ASSPSGMTGELF
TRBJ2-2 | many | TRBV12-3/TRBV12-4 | ASSLAGGSANTGELF
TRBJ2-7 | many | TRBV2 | ASSRDFHEQY
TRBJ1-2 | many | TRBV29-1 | SVERGSGYT
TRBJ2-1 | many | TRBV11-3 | ASSSGLAGWDEQF
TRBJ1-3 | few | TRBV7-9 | ASKGPGPHSGNTIY
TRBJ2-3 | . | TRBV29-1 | SVDRDRGYTQY
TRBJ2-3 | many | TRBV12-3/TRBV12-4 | ASEGRADTQY
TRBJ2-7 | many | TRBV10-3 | AISESWESPGYEQY
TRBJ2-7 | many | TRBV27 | ASSLGNPYEQY
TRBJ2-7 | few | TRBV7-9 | ASSDGGGMNYEQY
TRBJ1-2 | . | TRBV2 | ARYRTGGWGYT